One sample yielded the 25 T cell receptor beta chains listed below, sequenced in a study of T-cell reconstitution after alpha-beta-depleted transplantation in children. Construction of the TCRbeta library involved unique molecular identifiers. Using its own MiXCR run on the PCR reads, TCRdb lists one record per CDR3 protein. The profile shows fewer than 90,000 distinct CDR3 sequences, around 7.9% of them singletons. The sample in question was PBMCs from the stem cell graft donor, obtained from the stem cell graft. The receptors come from a human donor who donated a stem cell graft to a child with acute lymphoblastic leukemia.

Comments on this clonotype: One end of the junction fails to match germline, which may point to a read error. The V and J genes are TRBV6-2 or TRBV6-3 and TRBJ1-1; D is undetermined. CDR3 length: 14 amino acids. Germline V lookup: CDR1 MNHEY, CDR2 SVGEGT. CDR3 bases: TGTGCCAGTAGTTATACCCTCGCGCAGGTTGAAGCTTTCTTT. Translating gives CASSYTLAQVEAFF.

The chain couples TRBV7-2 to TRBJ2-1, with a weak D call TRBD1 (6 bases). CDR3 size: 17 residues. V was cut by 5 bases and J by 0 bases, with 17 bases left in between. Germline lookup yields CDR1 SGHTA and CDR2 FQGNSA. DNA of the CDR3: TGTGCCAGCAGCAAAACCCCTCGGGACAACTCCTACAATGAGCAGTTCTTC. Protein product: CASSKTPRDNSYNEQFF.

This clonotype was recorded at least ten times. The V and J genes are TRBV11-2 and TRBJ2-7; a possible D gene is TRBD1 (7 bases). The V end was cut by 5 bases, the J end by 3 bases, with 29 bases between. The CDR3 spans 19 residues. The germline V gene has CDR1 SGHAT and CDR2 FQNNGV. The CDR3 reads CASSTRDSGRDSGIYEQYF. In DNA, the CDR3 is TGTGCCAGCAGCACACGCGATTCCGGGCGGGACAGCGGAATCTACGAGCAGTACTTC.

This clonotype came up many times. The chain couples TRBV4-3 to TRBJ1-1; D is perhaps TRBD1 (6 bases). The CDR3 consists of 15 residues. Germline CDR1 and CDR2: LGHNA and YSLEER. Trimming stripped 4 bases from V and 1 base from J, with 13 bases between. Here the CDR3 reads CASSRDLTGNTEAFF. For the CDR3, the DNA is TGCGCCAGCAGCCGCGATTTGACAGGGAACACTGAAGCTTTCTTT.

The chain has TRBV20-1 and TRBJ2-7; D gene uncertain. Trimming removed 0 bases at V and 2 bases at J, with 8 bases between. CDR1 DFQATT and CDR2 SNEGSKA come from the germline V gene (reference sequence). The CDR3 contains 13 residues. In DNA form, the CDR3 reads TGCAGTGCTAGAGATCTGGTCACCTACGAGCAGTACTTC. It encodes CSARDLVTYEQYF.

This clonotype was detected many times. The chain carries TRBV12-3 or TRBV12-4 and TRBJ2-3; perhaps TRBD2 as D (5 bases). The V end was cut by 3 bases, the J end by 1 base, with 8 bases between. The CDR3 is 14 amino acids. The DNA for the CDR3 is TGTGCCAGCAGTTTGTGGACTGGCACAGATACGCAGTATTTT. It encodes CASSLWTGTDTQYF.

This clonotype has a count of ten or more. The chain couples TRBV19 to TRBJ2-1, with 10 positions matching TRBD2. The germline CDR1 and CDR2 sequences are LNHDA and SQIVND (reference sequence). Losses at the gene ends were 1 base for V and 6 bases for J; bases not matched to a gene: 6. The length of the CDR3 is 16 residues. The CDR3 DNA follows: TGTGCCAGTAGTATAGTTGGGGGACTAGCGACCAATGAGCAGTTCTTC. This codes for CASSIVGGLATNEQFF.

The J gene is TRBJ1-5, the V gene TRBV4-2, with D unclear. Trimming cost V 4 bases and J 3 bases, with 13 bases left between them. The CDR3 loop spans 15 amino acids. The germline CDR1 and CDR2 sequences are LGHNA and YNFKEQ. The CDR3 reads CASSPGLRYNQPQHF. The CDR3 DNA reads as TGTGCCAGCAGCCCCGGGCTCCGCTACAATCAGCCCCAGCATTTT.

This clonotype was seen ten or more times. DNA of the CDR3: TGTGCCAGTAGTATGATCGGGACTAGCGCCTACGAGCAGTACTTC. Protein product: CASSMIGTSAYEQYF. V gene TRBV19 combines with J gene TRBJ2-7, with 10 bases fitting TRBD2. Per the germline V gene, CDR1 is LNHDA and CDR2 is SQIVND (reference sequence). The CDR3 sequence is 15 residues long. The ends lost 3 bases at V and 2 bases at J; junction bases unmatched: 4.

The chain joins TRBV7-2 to TRBJ2-2; D is uncertain. This CDR3 spans 13 amino acids. Germline CDR1 and CDR2: SGHTA and FQGNSA. Trimming took off 5 bases at V and 5 bases at J, with 9 bases between the two ends. CDR3 in DNA: TGTGCCAGCAGCCCACTATGGACCGGGGAGCTGTTTTTT. Translated: CASSPLWTGELFF.

This clonotype was seen at least ten times. The chain carries TRBV15 and TRBJ2-3; maybe TRBD2 (5 bases). Germline loops: CDR1 LNHNV, CDR2 YYDKDF (reference sequence). The V gene lost 4 bases and the J gene lost 7 bases, with 15 bases spanning the gap. CDR3 length: 14 residues. The DNA for the CDR3 is TGTGCCACCAGCACCTCCATAGGAGGCAATACGCAGTATTTT. Translation: CATSTSIGGNTQYF.

The sample holds many counts of this clonotype. The CDR3 spells CASSEAGVRETQYF. CDR3 bases: TGTGCCAGCAGTGAAGCGGGGGTGAGAGAGACCCAGTACTTC. V and J are TRBV2 and TRBJ2-5, with D possibly being TRBD1 or TRBD2 (5 bases each). This CDR3 is built from 14 residues. CDR1 SNHLY and CDR2 FYNNEI come from the germline V gene. V lost 0 bases, J lost 4 bases, and 9 bases lay in between.

The V and J genes are TRBV27 and TRBJ2-2; D is possibly TRBD1 (5 bases). The CDR3 spans 15 residues. Germline-derived CDR1 and CDR2 are MNHEY and SMNVEV (reference sequence). Between the trimmed V and J ends, which lost 4 bases and 5 bases, there was a span of 14 bases. The CDR3 reads CASSSDRQFTGELFF. The CDR3, as DNA: TGTGCCAGCAGTTCCGACCGACAGTTTACCGGGGAGCTGTTTTTT.

This clonotype was found many times. The V and J genes are TRBV9 and TRBJ2-2; 11 bases are a match to TRBD1. The CDR3 extends over 17 amino acids. From germline, CDR1 is SGDLS and CDR2 YYNGEE. With 2 bases clipped from V and 2 bases from J, the junction kept 5 bases outside the gene matches. CDR3 loop: CASSVIGQGANTGELFF. The CDR3 nucleotides are TGTGCCAGCAGCGTGATCGGACAGGGGGCAAACACCGGGGAGCTGTTTTTT. Full variable domain (remainder filled in from reference TRBV9 and TRBJ2-2): DSGVTQTPKHLITATGQRVTLRCSPRSGDLSVYWYQQSLDQGLQFLIQYYNGEERAKGNILERFSAQQFPDLHSELNLSSLELGDSALYFCASSVIGQGANTGELFFGEGSRLTVL.

This clonotype was detected many times. The V gene is TRBV29-1, the J gene TRBJ2-7, with a weak D call TRBD1 (5 bases). The CDR3 spans 11 residues. Trimming cost V 1 base and J 5 bases, with 6 bases left between them. Germline loops: CDR1 SQVTM, CDR2 ANQGSEA. The CDR3 nucleotides read TGCAGCGTTGAAGCAGGGAACGAGCAGTACTTC. It yields the protein CSVEAGNEQYF.

This clonotype appeared many times. The chain is built from TRBV20-1 and TRBJ2-2, with D unresolved. Germline loops: CDR1 DFQATT, CDR2 SNEGSKA (reference sequence). The V gene lost 3 bases and the J gene lost 0 bases, with 5 bases spanning the gap. This CDR3 spans 13 amino acids. In DNA, the CDR3 is TGCAGTGCTAGTTCGCCGAACACCGGGGAGCTGTTTTTT. Protein sequence: CSASSPNTGELFF.

Many counts were recorded for this clonotype. J is TRBJ1-6 and V is TRBV20-1; D perhaps matches TRBD1 (6 bases). Germline values: CDR1 DFQATT, CDR2 SNEGSKA (reference sequence). The CDR3 length is 14 residues. V was clipped by 5 bases and J by 7 bases, with 15 bases between them. CDR3 coding DNA: TGCAGTGCTGGGGGTGGAGGGGGGAATTCACCCCTCCACTTT. It encodes CSAGGGGGNSPLHF.

There are many counts of this clonotype. The rearrangement joins TRBV4-2 to TRBJ2-3; 7 positions agree with TRBD2. V gave up 8 bases and J gave up 4 bases; unmatched junction bases: 6. The germline CDR1 and CDR2 sequences are LGHNA and YNFKEQ. The CDR3 sequence is 13 residues long. The CDR3 nucleotides read TGTGCCAGCGGGAGCGGGGTTGCAGATACGCAGTATTTT. Protein: CASGSGVADTQYF.

This clonotype has ten or more counts. The V and J genes are TRBV5-1 and TRBJ2-1, with 11 nucleotides matching TRBD1. The CDR3 runs 16 residues. J was trimmed by 8 bases and V by 4 bases; bases with no gene match: 11. Looked up from germline, CDR1 is SGHRS and CDR2 is YFSETQ. CDR3 loop: CASSPAVGQGAYEQFF. CDR3 sequence (DNA): TGCGCCAGCAGCCCCGCAGTAGGACAGGGGGCCTATGAGCAGTTCTTC.

This clonotype was seen at least ten times. The chain recombines TRBV29-1 with TRBJ2-1, with a tentative D call TRBD2 (6 bases). Germline values: CDR1 SQVTM, CDR2 ANQGSEA. The V and J ends lost 1 base and 6 bases respectively, with 10 bases between them. The length of the CDR3 is 13 residues. This chain's CDR3 is CSVEGRVSNEQFF. DNA of the CDR3: TGCAGCGTTGAAGGGAGGGTGAGCAATGAGCAGTTCTTC.

The V gene is TRBV5-4, the J gene TRBJ1-1; no firm D call. The ends were cut back, 0 bases at V and 1 base at J, with 7 bases in the middle. CDR1 is SGHNT and CDR2 is YYREEE in the germline V gene (reference sequence). The CDR3 is 14 amino acids. DNA for the CDR3: TGTGCCAGCAGCTTGGTGGGTAAGAACACTGAAGCTTTCTTT. Its translation: CASSLVGKNTEAFF.

This clonotype has ten or more counts. The chain links TRBV12-3 or TRBV12-4 to TRBJ2-7; 7 bases match TRBD1. The CDR3 is 14 amino acids. V lost 7 bases and J lost 5; bases outside the gene matches: 11. The CDR3 sequence is CASNFDRASDEQYF. DNA of the CDR3: TGTGCCAGCAATTTTGACAGGGCTTCCGACGAGCAGTACTTC.

This clonotype was detected ten times or more. This rearrangement joins TRBV4-2 to TRBJ2-2, with D hard to call. CDR1 LGHNA and CDR2 YNFKEQ come from the germline V gene. V gave up 6 bases and J gave up 5 bases, with 10 bases separating them. The CDR3 loop spans 13 amino acids. Written as DNA, the CDR3 is TGTGCCAGCAGTTCTGACGGGACCGGGGAGCTGTTTTTT. Encoded protein: CASSSDGTGELFF.

This clonotype was recorded many times. The V and J genes are TRBV7-4 and TRBJ2-3; no firm D call. Germline CDR1 and CDR2: SGHVT and SQSDAQ. This CDR3 contains 13 residues. V was shortened by 3 bases and J by 3 bases, with 7 bases between the two germline ends. The CDR3, as DNA: TGTGCCAGCAGCTTGCCGCTAACAGATACGCAGTATTTT. Its translation: CASSLPLTDTQYF.

This clonotype appeared a few times. The chain employs TRBV6-5 and TRBJ2-2; no firm D call. The V and J ends lost 2 bases and 6 bases respectively, with 10 bases between them. The germline V gene has CDR1 MNHEY and CDR2 SVGAGI. The CDR3 length is 14 residues. CDR3 loop: CASSYLESSGELFF. CDR3 sequence (DNA): TGTGCCAGCAGTTACCTTGAGTCGTCCGGGGAGCTGTTTTTT.